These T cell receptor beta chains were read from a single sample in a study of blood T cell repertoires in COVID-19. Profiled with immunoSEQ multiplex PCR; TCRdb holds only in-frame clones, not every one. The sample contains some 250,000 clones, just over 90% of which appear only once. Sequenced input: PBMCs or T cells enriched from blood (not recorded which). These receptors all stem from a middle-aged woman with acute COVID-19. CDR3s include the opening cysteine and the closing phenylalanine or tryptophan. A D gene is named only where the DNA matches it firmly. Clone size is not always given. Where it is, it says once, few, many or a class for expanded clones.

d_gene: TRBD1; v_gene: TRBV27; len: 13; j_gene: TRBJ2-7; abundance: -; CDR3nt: TGTGCCAGCCGGGGGACAGGGCGCTACGAGCAGTACTTC; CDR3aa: CASRGTGRYEQYF
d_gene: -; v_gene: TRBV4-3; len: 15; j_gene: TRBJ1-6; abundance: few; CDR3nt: TGCGCCAGCAGCCAAGACGGGGGGCGGGATTCACCCCTCCACTTT; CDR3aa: CASSQDGGRDSPLHF
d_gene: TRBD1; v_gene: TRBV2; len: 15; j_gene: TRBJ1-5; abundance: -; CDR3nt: TGTGCCAGCAACCAGGACAGGGCGGACAATCAGCCCCAGCATTTT; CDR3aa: CASNQDRADNQPQHF
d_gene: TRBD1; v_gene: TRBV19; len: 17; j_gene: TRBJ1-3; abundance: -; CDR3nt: TGTGCCAGTAGTATATACAGGGGAACGAACCTGGGAAACACCATATATTTT; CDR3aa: CASSIYRGTNLGNTIYF
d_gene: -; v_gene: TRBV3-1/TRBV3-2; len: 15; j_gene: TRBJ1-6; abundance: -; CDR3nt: TGTGCCAGCAGCCCCGGGAGACAATATAATTCACCCCTCCACTTT; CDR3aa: CASSPGRQYNSPLHF
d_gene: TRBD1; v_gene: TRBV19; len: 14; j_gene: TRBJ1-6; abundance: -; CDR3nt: TGTGCCAGTAGTAGGGGGACAGCAAATTCACCCCTCCACTTT; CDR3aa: CASSRGTANSPLHF
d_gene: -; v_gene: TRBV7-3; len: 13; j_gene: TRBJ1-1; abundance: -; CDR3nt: TGTGCCAGCAGCTTACTCCCGAACACTGAAGCTTTCTTT; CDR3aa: CASSLLPNTEAFF
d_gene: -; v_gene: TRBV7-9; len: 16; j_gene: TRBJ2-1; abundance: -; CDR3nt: TGTGCCAGCAGCTTAAACCCCGGGAGCTCCTACAATGAGCAGTTCTTC; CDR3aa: CASSLNPGSSYNEQFF
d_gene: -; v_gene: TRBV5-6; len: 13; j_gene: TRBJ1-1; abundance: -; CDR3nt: TGTGCCAGCATCCCCCAAGGGGGCACTGAAGCTTTCTTT; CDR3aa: CASIPQGGTEAFF
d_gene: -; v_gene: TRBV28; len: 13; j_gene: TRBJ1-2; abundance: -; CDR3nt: TGTGCCAGCAGTTTAGAGGGTCTGCTTGGCTACACCTTC; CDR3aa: CASSLEGLLGYTF
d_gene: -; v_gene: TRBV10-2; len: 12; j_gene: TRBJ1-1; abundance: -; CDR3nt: TGCGCCAGCAGAGGGGGTGAAACTGAAGCTTTCTTT; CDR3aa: CASRGGETEAFF
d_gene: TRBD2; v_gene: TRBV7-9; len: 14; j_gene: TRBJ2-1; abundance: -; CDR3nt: TGTGCCAGCAGCTTAACGACTAGCGCTAATGAGCAGTTCTTC; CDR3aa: CASSLTTSANEQFF
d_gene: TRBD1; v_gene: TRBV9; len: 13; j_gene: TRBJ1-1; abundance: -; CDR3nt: TGTGCCAGCAGCGTAGGGGACAGGGATGAAGCTTTCTTT; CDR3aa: CASSVGDRDEAFF
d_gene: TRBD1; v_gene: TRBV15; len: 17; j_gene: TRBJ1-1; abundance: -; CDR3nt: TGTGCCACCAGCCCTGAGAGGCCCGGGACAGGGAGCACTGAAGCTTTCTTT; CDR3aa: CATSPERPGTGSTEAFF
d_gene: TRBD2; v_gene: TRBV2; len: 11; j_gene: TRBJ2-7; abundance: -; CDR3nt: TGTGCCAGCAGTGGGGACTACTCGCAGTACTTC; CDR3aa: CASSGDYSQYF
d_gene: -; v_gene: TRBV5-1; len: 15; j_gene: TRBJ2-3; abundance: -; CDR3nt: TGCGCCAGCACCCGACTAAGCGGAAACACAGATACGCAGTATTTT; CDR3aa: CASTRLSGNTDTQYF
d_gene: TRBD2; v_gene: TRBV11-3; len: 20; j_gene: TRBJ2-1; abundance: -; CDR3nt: TGTGCCAGCAGCTTAGAGGGACTAGCGGGATCCTATCAGGGTCTGAATGAGCAGTTCTTC; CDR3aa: CASSLEGLAGSYQGLNEQFF
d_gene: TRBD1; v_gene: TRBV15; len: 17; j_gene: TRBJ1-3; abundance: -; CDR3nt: TGTGCCACCACAAGGATGGACAGGGCCCGCTCTGGAAACACCATATATTTT; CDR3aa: CATTRMDRARSGNTIYF
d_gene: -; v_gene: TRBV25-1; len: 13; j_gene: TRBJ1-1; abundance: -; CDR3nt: TGTGCCAGCAGTGAATGGGGGGGAACTGAAGCTTTCTTT; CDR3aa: CASSEWGGTEAFF
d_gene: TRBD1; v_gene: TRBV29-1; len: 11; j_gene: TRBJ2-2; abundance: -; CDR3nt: TGCGGGACAGGGAACACCGGGGAGCTGTTTTTT; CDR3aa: CGTGNTGELFF
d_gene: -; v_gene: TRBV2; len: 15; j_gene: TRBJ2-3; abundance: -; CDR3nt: TGTGCCAGCAGTGTTGTAGGGACTAGCACAGATACGCAGTATTTT; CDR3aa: CASSVVGTSTDTQYF
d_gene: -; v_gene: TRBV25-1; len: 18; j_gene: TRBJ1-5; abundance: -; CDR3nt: TGTGCCAGCAGTGAATGTGAGGGGGGGAATGGAAGCAATCAGCCCCAGCATTTT; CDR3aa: CASSECEGGNGSNQPQHF
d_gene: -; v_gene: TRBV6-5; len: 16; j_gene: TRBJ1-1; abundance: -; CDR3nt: TGTGCCAGCAGTTCGAGTTCGGGGTGGGCGAACACTGAAGCTTTCTTT; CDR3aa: CASSSSSGWANTEAFF
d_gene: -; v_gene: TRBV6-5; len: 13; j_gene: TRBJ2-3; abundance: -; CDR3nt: TGTGCCAGCACGCGGACAAATGACGATACGCAGTATTTT; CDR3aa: CASTRTNDDTQYF
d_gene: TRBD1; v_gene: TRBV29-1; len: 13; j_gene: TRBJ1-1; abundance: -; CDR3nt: TGCAGCGCCGACAGGGGGCCGAACACTGAAGCTTTCTTT; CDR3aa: CSADRGPNTEAFF
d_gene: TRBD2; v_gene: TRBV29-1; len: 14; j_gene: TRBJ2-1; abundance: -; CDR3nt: TGCAGCGTTGAAGCACGCGGGAGCAGAAATGAGCAGTTCTTC; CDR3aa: CSVEARGSRNEQFF
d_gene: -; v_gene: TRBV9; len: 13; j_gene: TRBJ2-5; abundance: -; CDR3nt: TGTGCCAGCAGCGCCGGGAGCCAAGAGACCCAGTACTTC; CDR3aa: CASSAGSQETQYF
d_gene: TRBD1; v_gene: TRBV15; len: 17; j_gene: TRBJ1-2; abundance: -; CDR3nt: TGTGCCACCAGCAGTGGGACAGGGAGAATGACTAACTATGGCTACACCTTC; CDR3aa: CATSSGTGRMTNYGYTF
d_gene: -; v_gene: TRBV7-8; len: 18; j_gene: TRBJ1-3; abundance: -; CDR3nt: TGTGCCAGCAGCTCCCCCCCACAGGGCCCACTCTCTGGAAACACCATATATTTT; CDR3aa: CASSSPPQGPLSGNTIYF
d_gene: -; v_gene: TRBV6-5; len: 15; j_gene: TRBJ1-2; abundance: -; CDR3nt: TGTGCCAGCAGTCCTTCCGCGGGACGGCTGTATGGCTACACCTTC; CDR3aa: CASSPSAGRLYGYTF
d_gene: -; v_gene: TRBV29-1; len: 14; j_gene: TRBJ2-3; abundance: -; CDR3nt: TGCAGCGCAACCACACGGGTTAGCACAGATACGCAGTATTTT; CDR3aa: CSATTRVSTDTQYF
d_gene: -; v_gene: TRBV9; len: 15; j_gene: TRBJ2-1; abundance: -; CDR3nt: TGTGCCAGCAGCATACAGGGAGGGGTGTACAATGAGCAGTTCTTC; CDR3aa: CASSIQGGVYNEQFF
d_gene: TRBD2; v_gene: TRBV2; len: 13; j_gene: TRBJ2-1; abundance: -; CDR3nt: TGTGCCAGCAGAGGACTAGCGGGAAATGAGCAGTTCTTC; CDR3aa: CASRGLAGNEQFF
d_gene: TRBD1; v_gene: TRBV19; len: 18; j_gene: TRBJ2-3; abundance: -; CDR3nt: TGTGCCAGTAGTATCCCAACCCCCGGGACAGCCTCCACAGATACGCAGTATTTT; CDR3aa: CASSIPTPGTASTDTQYF
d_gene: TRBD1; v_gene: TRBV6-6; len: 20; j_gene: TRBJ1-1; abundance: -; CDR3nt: TGTGCCAGCAGTCGCCAAGGGGCAGGGGGTACCTCGAGGTGGAACACTGAAGCTTTCTTT; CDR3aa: CASSRQGAGGTSRWNTEAFF
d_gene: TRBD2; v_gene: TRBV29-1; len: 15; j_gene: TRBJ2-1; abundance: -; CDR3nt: TGCAGCGTCGAAAGACTAGCGGGCGCCGACAATGAGCAGTTCTTC; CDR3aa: CSVERLAGADNEQFF
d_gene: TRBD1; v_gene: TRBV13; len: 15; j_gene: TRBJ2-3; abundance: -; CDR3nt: TGTGCCAGCAGTCCACGGACAGGGACTCAAGATACGCAGTATTTT; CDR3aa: CASSPRTGTQDTQYF
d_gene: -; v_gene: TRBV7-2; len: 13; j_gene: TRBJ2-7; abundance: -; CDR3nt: TGTGCCAGCAGCTCAGGTAGCTCCTACGAGCAGTACTTC; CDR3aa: CASSSGSSYEQYF
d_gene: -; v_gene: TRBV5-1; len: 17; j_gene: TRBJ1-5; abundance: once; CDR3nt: TGCGCCAGCAGCTTGGCCCCCACGGGAGGTGCCAACCAGCCCCAGCATTTT; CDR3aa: CASSLAPTGGANQPQHF
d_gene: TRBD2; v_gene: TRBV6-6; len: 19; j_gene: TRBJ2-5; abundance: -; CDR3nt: TGTGCCAGCAGTCAAAAGACGGTACTAGCGGGAGTATCCCAAGAGACCCAGTACTTC; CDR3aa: CASSQKTVLAGVSQETQYF
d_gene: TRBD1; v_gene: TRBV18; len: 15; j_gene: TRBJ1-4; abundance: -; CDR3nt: TGTGCCAGCTCCCTCTATGAGACAGGGAAGGAAAAACTGTTTTTT; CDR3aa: CASSLYETGKEKLFF
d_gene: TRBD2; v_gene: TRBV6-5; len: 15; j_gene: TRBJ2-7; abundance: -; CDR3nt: TGTGCCAGCAGTAGGACTAGCGGGGGGCCTTACGAGCAGTACTTC; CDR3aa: CASSRTSGGPYEQYF
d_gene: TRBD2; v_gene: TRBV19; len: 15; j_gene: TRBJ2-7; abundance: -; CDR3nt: TGTGCCAGTAGTAGCCCGGGGAGGGTAAGGGACGAGCAGTACTTC; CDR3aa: CASSSPGRVRDEQYF
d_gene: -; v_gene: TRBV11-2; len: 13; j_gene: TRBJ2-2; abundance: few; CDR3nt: TGTGCCAGCAGCTACAGGAACACCGGGGAGCTGTTTTTT; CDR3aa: CASSYRNTGELFF
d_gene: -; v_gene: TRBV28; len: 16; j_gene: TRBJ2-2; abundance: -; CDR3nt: TGTGCCAGCAGCTCCCCCAGGGGAAGGATGACCGGGGAGCTGTTTTTT; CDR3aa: CASSSPRGRMTGELFF
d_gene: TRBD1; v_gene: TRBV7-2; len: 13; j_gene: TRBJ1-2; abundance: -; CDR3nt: TGTGCCAGCAGCACCGGACAGGCTTATGGCTACACCTTC; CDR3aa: CASSTGQAYGYTF
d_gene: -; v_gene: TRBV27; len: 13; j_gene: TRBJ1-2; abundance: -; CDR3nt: TGTGCCAGCAGTTCAACAGCTAACTATGGCTACACCTTC; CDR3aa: CASSSTANYGYTF
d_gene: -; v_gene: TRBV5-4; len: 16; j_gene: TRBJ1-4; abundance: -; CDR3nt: TGTGCCAGCAGCCGTACCGGGACAACAACTAATGAAAAACTGTTTTTT; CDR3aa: CASSRTGTTTNEKLFF
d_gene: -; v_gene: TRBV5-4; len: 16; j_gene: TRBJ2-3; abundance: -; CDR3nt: TGTGCCAGCAGCTTTTTATGGGGAGGAGACACAGATACGCAGTATTTT; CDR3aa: CASSFLWGGDTDTQYF
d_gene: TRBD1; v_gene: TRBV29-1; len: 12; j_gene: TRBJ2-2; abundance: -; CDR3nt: TGCAGCGTGACAGGGGGCGGCGGGGAGCTGTTTTTT; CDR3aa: CSVTGGGGELFF
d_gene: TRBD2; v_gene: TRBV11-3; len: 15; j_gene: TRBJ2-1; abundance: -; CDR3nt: TGTGCCAGCAGCTCTGGGGGGGAATGGCGGGATGAGCAGTTCTTC; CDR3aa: CASSSGGEWRDEQFF
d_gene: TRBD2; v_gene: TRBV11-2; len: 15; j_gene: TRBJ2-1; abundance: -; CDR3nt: TGTGCCAGCAGCGCTACCGGGACTAGTTCAGGTGAGCAGTTCTTC; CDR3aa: CASSATGTSSGEQFF
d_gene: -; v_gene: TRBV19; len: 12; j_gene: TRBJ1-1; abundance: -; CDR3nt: TGTGCCAGTAGTATAAGTGGGGGGGAAGCTTTCTTT; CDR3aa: CASSISGGEAFF